Below are 8 T cell receptor beta chains sequenced from a single sample in a study of blood T cell repertoires in COVID-19 (dated by TCRdb to 2020 to 2021). The library was obtained by the immunoSEQ multiplex PCR assay. TCRdb mirrors the immuneACCESS table, restricted to in-frame sequences. Some clones are absent from its copies; in checked studies, under half trace to an unresolved V gene, and the reason for the others is unknown. In this sample the table shows 100,000 to 120,000 clones, 72% of which occur a single time. The ten biggest clones cover roughly 7.5% of the sample. Sample: peripheral blood. The receptors were sampled from a woman in her sixties with acute or convalescent COVID-19.

The chain uses TRBV23-1 and TRBJ1-2, with D possibly matching TRBD1 (6 bases). TRBV23-1 is recorded as an ORF, its role being uncertain. There are 15 residues in the CDR3. Between the trimmed V and J ends, which lost 4 bases and 2 bases, there was a span of 14 bases. DNA of the CDR3: TGCGCCAGCAGTCGTCGGACAGAGCAAAACTATGGCTACACCTTC. Translated, it gives CASSRRTEQNYGYTF.

V gene TRBV3-1 (or the pseudogene TRBV3-2) combines with J gene TRBJ1-4; D is undetermined. This CDR3 has 15 residues. CDR1 and CDR2 from the germline V gene are LGHDT and YNNKEL (reference sequence). Trimming left V 1 base short and J 7 bases short, with 13 bases between. CDR3 sequence (DNA): TGTGCCAGCAGCCAAGTCCCGGACGCGGGTGAAAAACTGTTTTTT. Translating gives CASSQVPDAGEKLFF.

The J gene is TRBJ1-1, the V gene TRBV11-2; 7 bases are a match to TRBD1. Germline assignment: CDR1 SGHAT and CDR2 FQNNGV. J lost 4 bases, V lost 3 bases, and 2 bases had no gene match. The CDR3 has 13 amino acids. DNA for the CDR3: TGTGCCAGCAGCTTCGGGACAGCCACTGAAGCTTTCTTT. Residues: CASSFGTATEAFF.

The gene calls are TRBV4-3 and TRBJ1-4; D not resolved. V was cut by 0 bases and J by 7 bases, with 6 bases left in between. Germline V CDR1 and CDR2: LGHNA, YSLEER. There are 13 residues in the CDR3. This CDR3 reads CASSQERSEKLFF. Here the CDR3 DNA reads TGCGCCAGCAGCCAAGAGCGGTCTGAAAAACTGTTTTTT.

This chain connects TRBV28 to TRBJ2-3, with D possibly matching TRBD2 (6 bases). V lost 3 bases and J lost 0, with 10 bases in between. The CDR3 loop spans 15 amino acids. Germline CDR1 reads MDHEN; CDR2 reads SYDVKM. CDR3 nucleotide sequence: TGTGCCAGCAGTTTGGGGACTCGAAGCACAGATACGCAGTATTTT. Translating gives CASSLGTRSTDTQYF.

This clone was seen a few times. J is TRBJ2-1 and V is TRBV5-1, with D possibly matching TRBD1 (6 bases). The V and J ends lost 1 base and 3 bases respectively, with 11 bases between them. The CDR3 consists of 15 residues. Germline-derived CDR1 and CDR2 are SGHRS and YFSETQ. This chain's CDR3 is CASSLTGQSYNEQFF. The CDR3 DNA reads as TGCGCCAGCAGCTTGACTGGACAGAGCTACAATGAGCAGTTCTTC.

This clone was counted once. The rearrangement uses TRBV3-1 (or the pseudogene TRBV3-2) and TRBJ2-1; the match to TRBD2 covers 11 bases. The germline V gene encodes CDR1 LGHDT and CDR2 YNNKEL (reference sequence). V lost 4 bases to trimming and J lost 4 bases; unmatched junction nucleotides: 3. The CDR3 is made up of 15 amino acids. CDR3 in DNA: TGTGCCAGCAGCCTTCTAGCGGGGGGTTACAATGAGCAGTTCTTC. This encodes CASSLLAGGYNEQFF.

Only a few counts were recorded for this clone. V usage is TRBV28 and J usage is TRBJ1-2; D gene unclear. V dropped 7 bases and J dropped 8 bases, with 26 bases sitting between them. The CDR3 covers 16 residues. In germline, CDR1 is MDHEN, CDR2 SYDVKM. The CDR3 bases are TGTGCCAGCATAGGCGTAGGGAGGACGGCAGCGGGGGGCTACACCTTC. Residues: CASIGVGRTAAGGYTF.